This T cell receptor beta chain was recovered during a study of blood T cell repertoires in COVID-19. Across the whole study: Samples of COVID-19 (acute and convalescent) were obtained from the United States, Italy and Spain. Nucleic acid was either cDNA or gDNA, and it came from T cells, B-cell-depleted T cells, or PBMCs.

Original methodology: Reference gene primer amplification in the assay estimated nucleated cell counts. Clones were sequenced by immunoSEQ multiplex PCR, and TCRdb holds only the in-frame ones, with some missing. V, J and clone size reflect that table, while D and trimming were determined from the DNA. This sample has under 130,000 clones, with more than 60% found just once. After removal of 3 bases from V and 8 bases from J, the junction contained 12 bases not matched to a gene. This CDR3 region has 14 residues. Germline CDR1 is SQVTM and CDR2 is ANQGSEA. The sequenced sample was peripheral blood. The receptor's source is a man aged 65 to 79 with active or convalescent COVID-19. The chain recombines TRBV29-1 with TRBJ1-2; TRBD1 agrees at 7 bases. In DNA, the CDR3 is TGCAGCGTTGATGCCGTACGAGGGGGCCGAGGCTACACCTTC. Its protein product is CSVDAVRGGRGYTF.